The 31 T cell receptor beta chains in this list originate from one sample, sequenced in a study of PD-1 blockade in classical Hodgkin lymphoma. Time point specified: cycle 4 day 1 (C4D1), after five to seven weeks of nivolumab. There was relapse after autologous stem cell transplantation in every patient, and there was variation in brentuximab vedotin exposure. Sequencing was performed with immunoSEQ multiplex PCR; in TCRdb, only in-frame clones are kept and a portion is missing. The data hold about 20,000 clones, with roughly three quarters observed a single time. Sequencing was performed on peripheral blood mononuclear cells (PBMCs), taken before the fourth cycle of nivolumab. All receptors derive from a human donor with classical Hodgkin lymphoma.

This chain connects TRBV11-2 to TRBJ2-1; D is tentatively TRBD1 or TRBD2 (7 bases each). Germline assignment: CDR1 SGHAT and CDR2 FQNNGV. V dropped 3 bases and J dropped 5 bases, with 20 bases sitting between them. The CDR3 sequence is 17 residues long. CDR3 nucleotide sequence: TGTGCCAGCAGCTTGTTCATTGGGAGGGGGCAAAACAATGAGCAGTTCTTC. Protein product: CASSLFIGRGQNNEQFF.

V gene TRBV27 combines with J gene TRBJ1-1; TRBD1 is a possible D gene (6 bases). Germline-derived CDR1 and CDR2 are MNHEY and SMNVEV (reference sequence). V gave up 5 bases and J gave up 7 bases, with 23 bases separating them. The CDR3 has 16 amino acids. CDR3 residues: CASSPWDGAGGLEAFF. The CDR3 DNA sequence: TGTGCCAGCAGTCCTTGGGACGGGGCTGGGGGCCTTGAAGCTTTCTTT.

This clone appeared a few times. The chain joins TRBV4-3 to TRBJ1-1; D call uncertain. The CDR3 covers 15 residues. Trimming removed 2 bases at V and 1 base at J, with 11 bases between. The germline gives CDR1 LGHNA, CDR2 YSLEER. CDR3 sequence (DNA): TGCGCCAGCAGCCAACTAACGACTGAGAACACTGAAGCTTTCTTT. This codes for CASSQLTTENTEAFF.

The chain joins TRBV19 to TRBJ2-1, with a tentative D call TRBD2 (6 bases). This CDR3 is 13 amino acids long. Between the trimmed V and J ends, which lost 3 bases and 13 bases, there was a span of 16 bases. Germline values: CDR1 LNHDA, CDR2 SQIVND (reference sequence). CDR3 coding DNA: TGTGCCAGTAGTATCAGCGTCCGGGAGCCCCAGTTCTTC. This encodes CASSISVREPQFF.

The chain has TRBV5-6 and TRBJ2-1, with 7 bases fitting TRBD2. The CDR3 has 15 residues. Germline CDR1 SGHDT, CDR2 YYEEEE. Losses at the gene ends were 4 bases for V and 3 bases for J; bases not matched to a gene: 7. CDR3 coding DNA: TGTGCCAGCAGCAACCGGGACTACCTCTACAATGAGCAGTTCTTC. It is translated as CASSNRDYLYNEQFF.

The gene calls are TRBV5-4 and TRBJ2-5, with D perhaps matching TRBD2 (6 bases). The CDR3 is made up of 12 amino acids. The germline CDR1 and CDR2 sequences are SGHNT and YYREEE (reference sequence). V was clipped by 6 bases and J by 4 bases, with 10 bases between them. The CDR3 loop is CASNPRGETQYF. DNA of the CDR3: TGTGCCAGCAACCCGCGGGGAGAGACCCAGTACTTC. Full variable domain (remainder filled in from reference TRBV5-4 and TRBJ2-5): ETGVTQSPTHLIKTRGQQVTLRCSSQSGHNTVSWYQQALGQGPQFIFQYYREEENGRGNFPPRFSGLQFPNYSSELNVNALELDDSALYLCASNPRGETQYFGPGTRLLVL.

V is TRBV18 and J is TRBJ2-1, with a tentative D call TRBD1 (5 bases). Germline V CDR1 and CDR2: KGHSH, LQKENI. V shed 3 bases and J shed 2 bases, with 23 bases lying between them. There are 19 residues in the CDR3. The CDR3 coding sequence is TGTGCCAGCTCACCGACGACAGTCATGCCCACGTCGCCCTACAATGAGCAGTTCTTC. It specifies CASSPTTVMPTSPYNEQFF. The variable domain in full, with the rest retrieved from reference TRBV18 and TRBJ2-1, is NAGVMQNPRHLVRRRGQEARLRCSPMKGHSHVYWYRQLPEEGLKFMVYLQKENIIDESGMPKERFSAEFPKEGPSILRIQQVVRGDSAAYFCASSPTTVMPTSPYNEQFFGPGTRLTVL.

This clone turned up a few times. CDR3: CASSQDWRVNTEAFF. CDR3 coding DNA: TGCGCCAGCAGCCAAGATTGGCGGGTGAACACTGAAGCTTTCTTT. The gene calls are TRBV4-3 and TRBJ1-1, with D hard to call. In germline, CDR1 is LGHNA, CDR2 YSLEER. This CDR3 contains 15 residues. V shed 0 bases and J shed 0 bases, with 8 bases lying between them.

The CDR3: CASRGIPSYEQYF. The CDR3 DNA sequence: TGTGCCAGCCGGGGCATACCCTCCTACGAGCAGTACTTC. The rearrangement links TRBV21-1 to TRBJ2-7. TRBV21-1 is a known pseudogene. CDR3 length: 13 residues.

The genes are TRBV4-3 and TRBJ2-4; D is unresolved. Germline CDR1 is LGHNA and CDR2 is YSLEER. Trimming pared 0 bases from V and 5 bases from J, leaving 8 bases between. This CDR3 contains 14 residues. As DNA, the CDR3 is TGCGCCAGCAGCCAAGATCCGCAGGAAAACATTCAGTACTTC. This sequence encodes CASSQDPQENIQYF.

The CDR3 DNA reads TGTGCCAGCAGCCACGACTCAGATACGCAGTATTTT. Translation gives CASSHDSDTQYF. J is TRBJ2-3 and V is TRBV14; no firm D call. Germline V gene data show CDR1 as SGHDN and CDR2 as FVKESK. The ends were cut back, 3 bases at V and 4 bases at J, with 5 bases in the middle. The CDR3 runs 12 residues.

This chain joins TRBV15 and TRBJ1-2; D remains ambiguous. The CDR3 covers 14 residues. V shed 0 bases and J shed 5 bases, with 10 bases lying between them. Per the germline V gene, CDR1 is LNHNV and CDR2 is YYDKDF (reference sequence). DNA of the CDR3: TGTGCCACCAGCAGAGAGGGAATCCGGTATGGCTACACCTTC. This gives the protein CATSREGIRYGYTF.

A few counts support this clone. The chain combines TRBV5-8 with TRBJ2-7; D remains ambiguous. CDR3 size: 15 residues. CDR1 and CDR2 (germline): SGHTS, YDEGEE. V was shortened by 0 bases and J by 3 bases, with 13 bases between the two germline ends. CDR3 sequence: CASSLGDFAVYEQYV. Written as DNA, the CDR3 is TGTGCCAGCAGCTTGGGGGATTTTGCAGTCTACGAGCAGTACGTC.

CDR3 sequence: CASSPITSVVTGANVLTF. CDR3 bases: TGTGCCAGCAGCCCCATCACATCTGTGGTAACCGGGGCCAACGTCCTGACTTTC. The chain employs TRBV5-6 and TRBJ2-6; D remains ambiguous. The V and J ends lost 4 bases and 4 bases respectively, with 21 bases between them. The germline V gene has CDR1 SGHDT and CDR2 YYEEEE. The CDR3 has 18 residues.

This clone was recorded once. The chain couples TRBV9 to TRBJ1-3; tentative D call: TRBD1 (6 bases). The length of the CDR3 is 16 residues. V was pared by 4 bases and J by 0 bases, with 14 bases between. Germline V CDR1 and CDR2: SGDLS, YYNGEE. The CDR3 DNA reads as TGTGCCAGCAGCCTCACCCTGGGGGCCTCTGGAAACACCATATATTTT. It is translated as CASSLTLGASGNTIYF.

V is TRBV27 and J is TRBJ1-2; 9 nucleotides agree with TRBD1. The germline V gene has CDR1 MNHEY and CDR2 SMNVEV (reference sequence). This CDR3 has 16 amino acids. V lost 5 bases, J lost 8 bases, and 15 bases stayed unmatched. CDR3 coding DNA: TGTGCCAGCAGTGTTCTGGGACAGGGAATTCCTAGGGGCTACACCTTC. Translated: CASSVLGQGIPRGYTF.

This chain joins TRBV5-6 and TRBJ2-1, with a weak D call TRBD2 (5 bases). This CDR3 is 15 amino acids long. V was cut by 1 base and J by 6 bases, with 14 bases left in between. From germline, CDR1 is SGHDT and CDR2 YYEEEE. CDR3: CASSLRRVLFNEQFF. The CDR3 DNA follows: TGTGCCAGCAGCTTGCGGCGGGTACTTTTCAATGAGCAGTTCTTC.

This clone was detected a few times. The V and J genes are TRBV6-5 and TRBJ1-1; tentatively, D is TRBD1 (6 bases). V was pared by 0 bases and J by 1 base, with 9 bases between. Looked up from germline, CDR1 is MNHEY and CDR2 is SVGAGI. This CDR3 is built from 15 residues. For the CDR3, the DNA is TGTGCCAGCAGTTACTCAAGCAGGGGGAACACTGAAGCTTTCTTT. Amino acids: CASSYSSRGNTEAFF.

Remarks on this clone: At one of its ends the junction is not consistent with the germline gene, which may arise from a read error. This rearrangement joins TRBV5-6 to TRBJ2-6; D is uncertain. This CDR3 has 15 residues. In germline, CDR1 is SGHDT, CDR2 YYEEEE. As DNA, the CDR3 is TGTGCCAGCAGCTCAACTATGATTGGGACCAACGTCCTGACTTTC. It yields the protein CASSSTMIGTNVLTF.

J is TRBJ2-2 and V is TRBV28; D is possibly TRBD1 (6 bases). V lost 7 bases to trimming and J lost 0 bases, with 9 bases between them. The germline gives CDR1 MDHEN, CDR2 SYDVKM. The length of the CDR3 is 14 residues. The CDR3 region has the DNA TGTGCCAGCAAAGGGACAACGAACACCGGGGAGCTGTTTTTT. Translated: CASKGTTNTGELFF.

The gene calls are TRBV5-1 and TRBJ1-1; 11 positions agree with TRBD1. The V and J ends lost 4 bases and 0 bases, in that order; junction bases with no gene match: 5. CDR1 and CDR2 from the germline V gene are SGHRS and YFSETQ. The CDR3 runs 16 residues. DNA for the CDR3: TGCGCCAGCAGCGGCGGGACAGGGGGGATGAACACTGAAGCTTTCTTT. Translating it yields CASSGGTGGMNTEAFF.

The V call is TRBV5-1, the J call TRBJ1-4; TRBD1 aligns across 8 bases. The germline V gene encodes CDR1 SGHRS and CDR2 YFSETQ. This CDR3 spans 16 amino acids. Unmatched junction bases numbered 12, after V lost 4 bases and J lost 7 bases. The DNA for the CDR3 is TGCGCCAGCAGCGTCCCGACAGGGGACATGGGTGAAAAACTGTTTTTT. Protein sequence: CASSVPTGDMGEKLFF.

V usage is TRBV10-2 and J usage is TRBJ1-6, with D possibly TRBD1 on 6 matching bases. This CDR3 contains 15 residues. Trimming took 0 bases from V and 10 from J, leaving 13 bases between them. CDR1 is WSHSY and CDR2 is SAAADI in the germline V gene. CDR3 sequence: CASSESPGQISPLHF. The CDR3 DNA reads TGCGCCAGCAGTGAGTCCCCCGGACAGATCTCACCCCTCCACTTT.

CDR3 DNA sequence: TGTGCCAGCTCTCCCTCGGGACAAATATACAATGAGCAGTTCTTC. Translated: CASSPSGQIYNEQFF. This chain links TRBV18 with TRBJ2-1, with a possible D match to TRBD1 (6 bases). The CDR3 totals 15 residues. V dropped 6 bases and J dropped 4 bases, with 16 bases sitting between them. The germline CDR1 and CDR2 sequences are KGHSH and LQKENI.

The chain recombines TRBV19 with TRBJ1-4; 7 bases match TRBD1. V lost 3 bases and J lost 7; bases outside the gene matches: 8. This CDR3 is built from 15 residues. CDR1 and CDR2 from the germline V gene are LNHDA and SQIVND (reference sequence). The CDR3 region is CASSIPAGGSEKLFF. The CDR3 region has the DNA TGTGCCAGTAGTATCCCGGCAGGGGGGAGTGAAAAACTGTTTTTT.

As to this clone: One end of the junction does not line up with germline, which may come from a read error. CDR3 nucleotide sequence: TGTGCCAGCAGCTTGCAGGGGCTCCGCTTT. It codes for CASSLQGLRF. This chain uses TRBV5-8 with TRBJ1-4; possibly TRBD1 for D (6 bases). Germline V gene lookup returns CDR1 SGHTS and CDR2 YDEGEE. The CDR3 contains 10 residues. The full variable domain, its missing parts supplied by reference TRBV5-8 and TRBJ1-4, is EAGVTQSPTHLIKTRGQQATLRCSPISGHTSVYWYQQALGLGLQFLLWYDEGEERNRGNFPPRFSGRQFPNYSSELNVNALELEDSALYLCASSLQGLRFGSGTQLSVL.

This clone has a handful of counts. The genes are TRBV27 and TRBJ1-5, with 10 positions matching TRBD1. The germline CDR1 and CDR2 sequences are MNHEY and SMNVEV (reference sequence). The CDR3 runs to 16 residues. Trimming at V came to 8 bases and at J to 7 bases, leaving 14 bases not matched to a gene. DNA of the CDR3: TGTGCCAGCGGGACTTCCGGGACAGGGGTAGGACAGCCCCAGCATTTT. This translates into CASGTSGTGVGQPQHF.

This clone is a singleton in its sample. V and J are TRBV5-1 and TRBJ1-1; D possibly corresponds to TRBD1 (6 bases). The CDR3 length is 15 residues. Trimming pared 0 bases from V and 8 bases from J, leaving 17 bases between. Germline V CDR1 and CDR2: SGHRS, YFSETQ. The CDR3 region has the DNA TGCGCCAGCAGCTTGGCCAGGAGCGGGCAGGGGGAAGCTTTCTTT. This codes for CASSLARSGQGEAFF.

In this sample, this clone turned up once. As DNA, the CDR3 is TGTGCCAGTAGTATTTCGAGCCGGGGTGAAGCTTTCTTT. Translation: CASSISSRGEAFF. The rearrangement uses TRBV19 and TRBJ1-1; D not certain. With 3 bases removed from V and 7 bases from J, the gap between germline ends came to 12 bases. The germline gives CDR1 LNHDA, CDR2 SQIVND (reference sequence). The CDR3 has 13 amino acids.

This chain joins TRBV7-8 and TRBJ2-5; D is unresolved. The ends were cut back, 2 bases at V and 4 bases at J, with 20 bases in the middle. CDR1 and CDR2 (germline): SGHVS, FQNEAQ. The CDR3 loop spans 17 amino acids. CDR3 region: CASSLTPVDSRVETQYF. CDR3 coding DNA: TGTGCCAGCAGCTTAACGCCCGTGGATTCCCGAGTAGAGACCCAGTACTTC.

By frequency in the sample, this clone is medium-sized. The CDR3 sequence is CASSFMGQDYEQYF. CDR3 DNA sequence: TGTGCCAGCAGCTTTATGGGACAGGACTACGAGCAGTACTTC. The chain carries TRBV5-5 and TRBJ2-7; 8 bases match TRBD1. The germline V gene encodes CDR1 SGHKS and CDR2 YYEKEE (reference sequence). The CDR3 covers 14 residues. Unmatched junction bases numbered 4, after V lost 2 bases and J lost 3 bases.